Below, 13 T cell receptor beta chains from the same sample are listed, as sequenced in a study of CD8 T cells in Susac syndrome. Random hexamers were used to reverse transcribe an amount of roughly 0.5 to 1 ug RNA. Each CDR3 protein is one row after TCRdb ran MiXCR on the immunoSEQ multiplex PCR reads. The table lists fewer than 200,000 distinct CDR3 sequences, 85% to 95% of them singletons. The sequencing input was CD4+ T cells from PBMCs. The receptors here all came from a human donor with Susac syndrome.

This chain links TRBV7-9 with TRBJ2-7; 8 bases are a match to TRBD2. Germline CDR1 and CDR2: SEHNR and FQNEAQ (reference sequence). CDR3 length equals 14 residues. V was pared by 5 bases and J by 0 bases, with 3 bases of the junction left unmatched. CDR3 DNA: TGTGCCAGCAGCGTGGCGGGGGGCTCCTACGAGCAGTACTTC. Protein: CASSVAGGSYEQYF.

The chain recombines TRBV21-1 with TRBJ1-4. TRBV21-1 is a pseudogene segment. There are 12 residues in the CDR3. CDR3 nucleotide sequence: TGTGCCAGCAAGACAGCTAATGAAAAACTGTTTTTT. Residues: CASKTANEKLFF.

V gene TRBV9 combines with J gene TRBJ1-2; 11 nucleotides line up with TRBD1. The trim removed 2 bases at V and 7 bases at J, leaving 10 bases unmatched. CDR3 size: 16 residues. Germline V CDR1 and CDR2: SGDLS, YYNGEE. The CDR3, as DNA: TGTGCCAGCAGCGTCCTGAACGGACAGGGGGCTCGTGGCTACACCTTC. This sequence encodes CASSVLNGQGARGYTF.

The chain combines TRBV28 with TRBJ2-7, with TRBD1 identical over 10 bases. There are 14 residues in the CDR3. CDR1 is MDHEN and CDR2 is SYDVKM in the germline V gene. J was trimmed by 6 bases and V by 2 bases; bases with no gene match: 4. The chain's CDR3 is CASSLPDRGGEQYF. DNA of the CDR3: TGTGCCAGCAGTTTACCGGACAGGGGGGGCGAGCAGTACTTC.

This chain uses TRBV20-1 with TRBJ2-5; D is unresolved. CDR3 length equals 15 residues. Trimming pared 1 base from V and 2 bases from J, leaving 14 bases between. The germline V gene has CDR1 DFQATT and CDR2 SNEGSKA (reference sequence). The CDR3 loop reads CSARGAVMSQETQYF. The CDR3 DNA reads TGCAGTGCTAGAGGTGCAGTTATGTCTCAAGAGACCCAGTACTTC.

The chain couples TRBV3-1 to TRBJ1-2, with 7 bases lining up with TRBD1. With 4 bases clipped from V and 8 bases from J, the junction kept 16 bases outside the gene matches. This CDR3 is 16 amino acids long. CDR1 LGHDT and CDR2 YNNKEL come from the germline V gene (reference sequence). CDR3 DNA sequence: TGTGCCAGCAGCCCCCGGCCGACAGGGACTGAGGACGGCTACACCTTC. This gives the protein CASSPRPTGTEDGYTF.

J is TRBJ1-1 and V is TRBV18, with D unresolved. Trimming cost V 3 bases and J 7 bases, with 21 bases left between them. Germline V lookup: CDR1 KGHSH, CDR2 LQKENI. This CDR3 spans 16 amino acids. CDR3 sequence (DNA): TGTGCCAGCTCACCCCCTTGGGATCGGCAAATAGGTGAAGCTTTCTTT. It encodes CASSPPWDRQIGEAFF.

This clonotype was detected once. The J gene is TRBJ2-4, the V gene TRBV10-3; D is uncertain. The CDR3 extends over 18 amino acids. Germline assignment: CDR1 ENHRY and CDR2 SYGVKD. V gave up 6 bases and J gave up 1 base, with 22 bases separating them. The DNA for the CDR3 is TGTGCCATCAGCTATCCTCCTAGGGCCGACGGGGCCAAAAACATTCAGTACTTC. Translating gives CAISYPPRADGAKNIQYF.

The chain is built from TRBV7-6 and TRBJ1-3; 9 bases are shared with TRBD1. This CDR3 spans 16 amino acids. Looked up from germline, CDR1 is SGHVS and CDR2 is FNYEAQ. Germline trimming cut 4 bases from V and 1 base from J; bases unmatched to any gene: 5. The CDR3 loop reads CASSSRTGESGNTIYF. CDR3 coding DNA: TGTGCCAGCAGCTCGAGGACAGGGGAGTCTGGAAACACCATATATTTT.

This rearrangement joins TRBV29-1 to TRBJ2-5; D unclear. V lost 4 bases and J 3 bases, leaving 9 bases between the germline ends. The CDR3 runs to 12 residues. Germline loops: CDR1 SQVTM, CDR2 ANQGSEA. The CDR3 DNA reads TGCAGCGTTGTTGGGATGAAAGAGACCCAGTACTTC. It encodes CSVVGMKETQYF.

Here the CDR3 reads CASSYSGRQDSPLHF. CDR3 DNA sequence: TGTGCCAGCAGTTACTCGGGACGACAGGATTCACCCCTCCACTTT. The V gene is TRBV6-6, the J gene TRBJ1-6; D is perhaps TRBD1 (6 bases). CDR3 length: 15 residues. V was shortened by 0 bases and J by 8 bases, with 11 bases between the two germline ends. From germline, CDR1 is MNHNY and CDR2 SVGAGI (reference sequence).

This rearrangement joins TRBV30 to TRBJ1-2; D ambiguous. The CDR3 sequence is 14 residues long. Deletions cut 2 bases from V and 8 bases from J, with 18 bases between. The germline gives CDR1 GTSNPN, CDR2 SVGIG (reference sequence). DNA for the CDR3: TGTGCCTGGAGTCCAGGACGGGTTGATAGCGGCTACACCTTC. Translating it yields CAWSPGRVDSGYTF. Full variable domain (rest looked up from reference TRBV30 and TRBJ1-2): SQTIHQWPATLVQPVGSPLSLECTVEGTSNPNLYWYRQAAGRGLQLLFYSVGIGQISSEVPQNLSASRPQDRQFILSSKKLLLSDSGFYLCAWSPGRVDSGYTFGSGTRLTVV.

J is TRBJ2-5 and V is TRBV6-2 or TRBV6-3; maybe TRBD2 (6 bases). The CDR3 runs 12 residues. Trimming removed 6 bases from V and 6 bases from J, with 11 bases in between. In germline, CDR1 is MNHEY, CDR2 SVGEGT. This CDR3 is CASSSGVKTQYF. The CDR3 DNA is TGTGCCAGCAGCTCGGGGGTTAAGACCCAGTACTTC.